This T cell receptor (beta chain) was found in a study of blood T cell repertoires in COVID-19. Background on the study: Collection of acute and convalescent COVID-19 samples took place in the United States, Italy and Spain. Sample material is recorded as cDNA or gDNA derived from T cells, B-cell-depleted T cells, or PBMCs.

Authors' data handling: Estimation of nucleated cell counts relied on the amplification of reference gene primers. Profiling relied on immunoSEQ multiplex PCR, and the TCRdb table lists in-frame clones only, not all of them. The DNA gave D and trimming, while V, J and clone size come from that table. Of approximately 300,000 clones in the sample, 86% were seen once. The V gene lost 8 bases and the J gene lost 0 bases, with 16 bases spanning the gap. This CDR3 comprises 15 residues. Germline V lookup: CDR1 LGHDT, CDR2 YNNKEL (reference sequence). The receptor was isolated from a woman aged 50 to 60 with acute or convalescent COVID-19. This chain links TRBV3-1 (or the pseudogene TRBV3-2) with TRBJ2-5, with a weak D call TRBD2 (5 bases). The sequencing input was peripheral blood. The CDR3: CASATFWTDQETQYF. In nucleotides, the CDR3 is TGTGCCAGCGCAACCTTTTGGACTGACCAAGAGACCCAGTACTTC.